A selection of T cell receptor beta chains follows, all from one sample in a study of CD8 T cells in ankylosing spondylitis. TCRdb redid the calling of the 5' RACE reads with MiXCR, one entry per CDR3 protein. The sample records about 390,000 distinct CDR3 sequences, around 20% being singletons. Sequencing was carried out using blood, either unsorted or a sorted T cell fraction (not recorded which). The source is a male donor with ankylosing spondylitis. Both conserved end residues are part of each CDR3. D genes are given only for firm matches. Where a row states a size, it is once, few, many or the class of an expanded clone; other rows omit it.

d_gene: .; j_gene: TRBJ2-1; v_gene: TRBV20-1; abundance: .; CDR3aa: CSAIVWSSSYNEQFF; CDR3nt: TGCAGTGCAATAGTCTGGTCGAGCTCCTACAATGAGCAGTTCTTC
d_gene: .; j_gene: TRBJ2-3; v_gene: TRBV14; abundance: many; CDR3aa: CASSQEAAGEDTQYF; CDR3nt: TGTGCCAGCAGCCAAGAGGCAGCAGGGGAAGATACGCAGTATTTT
d_gene: .; j_gene: TRBJ2-1; v_gene: TRBV18; abundance: .; CDR3aa: CASSPQTGDYNEQFF; CDR3nt: TGTGCCAGCTCACCACAGACGGGAGACTACAATGAGCAGTTCTTC
d_gene: .; j_gene: TRBJ1-3; v_gene: TRBV28; abundance: .; CDR3aa: CASFRGASGNTIYF; CDR3nt: TGTGCCAGTTTCCGGGGGGCTTCCGGAAACACCATATATTTT
d_gene: TRBD1; j_gene: TRBJ2-7; v_gene: TRBV7-8; abundance: .; CDR3aa: CASSFLQGEQYF; CDR3nt: TGTGCCAGCAGTTTCCTACAGGGGGAGCAGTACTTC
d_gene: TRBD2; j_gene: TRBJ2-1; v_gene: TRBV3-1; abundance: many; CDR3aa: CASSQVIAGSNEQFF; CDR3nt: TGTGCCAGCAGCCAAGTCATAGCGGGGTCCAATGAGCAGTTCTTC
d_gene: .; j_gene: TRBJ1-1; v_gene: TRBV18; abundance: few; CDR3aa: CASSSSSRGNTEAFF; CDR3nt: TGTGCCAGCTCATCGAGTAGCAGGGGGAACACTGAAGCTTTCTTT
d_gene: .; j_gene: TRBJ2-1; v_gene: TRBV9; abundance: few; CDR3aa: CASSALGTHEHEQFF; CDR3nt: TGTGCCAGCAGCGCCCTCGGGACCCACGAACATGAGCAGTTCTTC
d_gene: TRBD2; j_gene: TRBJ2-3; v_gene: TRBV5-1; abundance: many; CDR3aa: CASSPGLAGGSDTQYF; CDR3nt: TGCGCCAGCAGCCCGGGACTAGCGGGAGGATCAGATACGCAGTATTTT
d_gene: TRBD1; j_gene: TRBJ2-7; v_gene: TRBV27; abundance: .; CDR3aa: CASSARDSYYEQYF; CDR3nt: TGTGCCAGCAGTGCCCGGGACAGCTACTACGAGCAGTACTTC
d_gene: .; j_gene: TRBJ2-2; v_gene: TRBV29-1; abundance: few; CDR3aa: CSVSRTGARTGELFF; CDR3nt: TGCAGCGTTTCCCGGACGGGGGCGAGAACCGGGGAGCTGTTTTTT
d_gene: TRBD2; j_gene: TRBJ2-7; v_gene: TRBV20-1; abundance: few; CDR3aa: CSATPSGRADYEQYF; CDR3nt: TGCAGTGCCACCCCAAGCGGGAGGGCTGACTACGAGCAGTACTTC
d_gene: TRBD1; j_gene: TRBJ1-3; v_gene: TRBV5-1; abundance: .; CDR3aa: CASSSGQGDTIYF; CDR3nt: TGCGCCAGCAGCTCCGGACAGGGAGACACCATATATTTT